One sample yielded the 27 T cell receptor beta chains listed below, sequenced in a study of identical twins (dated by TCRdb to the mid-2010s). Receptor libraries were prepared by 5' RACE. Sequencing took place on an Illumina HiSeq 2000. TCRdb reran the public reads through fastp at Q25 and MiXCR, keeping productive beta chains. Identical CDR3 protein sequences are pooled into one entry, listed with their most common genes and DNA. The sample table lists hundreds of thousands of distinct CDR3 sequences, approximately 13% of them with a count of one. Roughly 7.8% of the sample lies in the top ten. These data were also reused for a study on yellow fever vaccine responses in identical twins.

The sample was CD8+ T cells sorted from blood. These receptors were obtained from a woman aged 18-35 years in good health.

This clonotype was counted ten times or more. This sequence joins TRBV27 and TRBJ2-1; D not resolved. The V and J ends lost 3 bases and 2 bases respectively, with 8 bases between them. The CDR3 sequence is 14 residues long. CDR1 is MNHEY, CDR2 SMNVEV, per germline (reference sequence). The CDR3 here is CASSFLAPYNEQFF. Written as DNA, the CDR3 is TGTGCCAGCAGTTTCCTGGCACCCTACAATGAGCAGTTCTTC.

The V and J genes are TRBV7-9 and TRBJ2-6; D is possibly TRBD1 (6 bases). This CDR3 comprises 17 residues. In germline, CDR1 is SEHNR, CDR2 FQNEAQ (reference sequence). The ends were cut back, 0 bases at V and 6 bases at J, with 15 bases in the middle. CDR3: CASSLAPQGAEANVLTF. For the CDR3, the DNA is TGTGCCAGCAGCTTAGCGCCACAGGGTGCGGAGGCCAACGTCCTGACTTTC.

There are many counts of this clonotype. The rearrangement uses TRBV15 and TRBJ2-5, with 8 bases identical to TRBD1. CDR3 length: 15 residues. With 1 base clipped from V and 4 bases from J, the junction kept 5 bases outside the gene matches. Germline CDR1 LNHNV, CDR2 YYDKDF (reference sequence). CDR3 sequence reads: CATSRGQGAAETQYF. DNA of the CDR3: TGTGCCACCAGCAGAGGGCAGGGGGCCGCAGAGACCCAGTACTTC.

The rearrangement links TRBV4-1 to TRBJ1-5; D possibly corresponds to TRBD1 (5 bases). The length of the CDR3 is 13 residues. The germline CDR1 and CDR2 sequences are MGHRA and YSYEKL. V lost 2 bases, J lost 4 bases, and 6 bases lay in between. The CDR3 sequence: CASSQQGNQPQHF. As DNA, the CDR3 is TGCGCCAGCAGCCAACAGGGTAATCAGCCCCAGCATTTT.

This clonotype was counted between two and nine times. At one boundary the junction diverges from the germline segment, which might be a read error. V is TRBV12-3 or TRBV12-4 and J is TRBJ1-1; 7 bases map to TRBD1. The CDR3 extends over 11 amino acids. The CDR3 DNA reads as TGTGCCAGCAGTTTAGCGGAGGACAGGACCTTT. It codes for CASSLAEDRTF.

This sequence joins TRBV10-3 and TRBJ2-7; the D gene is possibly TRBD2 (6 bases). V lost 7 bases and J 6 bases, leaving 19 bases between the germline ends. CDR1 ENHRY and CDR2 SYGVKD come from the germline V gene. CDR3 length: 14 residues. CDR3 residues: CAIMRDGGRFEQYF. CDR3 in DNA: TGTGCCATCATGCGGGACGGGGGAAGGTTCGAGCAGTACTTC.

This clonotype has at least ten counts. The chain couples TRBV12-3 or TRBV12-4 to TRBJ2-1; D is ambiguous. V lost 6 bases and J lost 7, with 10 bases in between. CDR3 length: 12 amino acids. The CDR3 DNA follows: TGTGCCAGCAGCCCTAACACGAATGAGCAGTTCTTC. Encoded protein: CASSPNTNEQFF.

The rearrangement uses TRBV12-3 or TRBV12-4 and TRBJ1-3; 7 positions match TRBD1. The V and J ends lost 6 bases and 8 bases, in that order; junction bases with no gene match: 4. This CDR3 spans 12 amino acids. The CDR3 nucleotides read TGTGCCAGCAGCCGGGACAGACACACCATATATTTT. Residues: CASSRDRHTIYF.

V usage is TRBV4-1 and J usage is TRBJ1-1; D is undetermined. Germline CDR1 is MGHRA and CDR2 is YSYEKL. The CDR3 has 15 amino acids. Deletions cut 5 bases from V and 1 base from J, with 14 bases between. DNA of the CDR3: TGCGCCAGCAGCTTAATGGACCGGACGAACACTGAAGCTTTCTTT. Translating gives CASSLMDRTNTEAFF.

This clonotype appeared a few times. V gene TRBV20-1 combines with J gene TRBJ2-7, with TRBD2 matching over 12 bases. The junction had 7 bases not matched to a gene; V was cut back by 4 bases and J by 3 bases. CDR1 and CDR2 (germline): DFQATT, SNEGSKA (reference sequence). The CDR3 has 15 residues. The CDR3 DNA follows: TGCAGTGCTAACGGACTAGCGGGATTGGTCTACGAGCAGTACTTC. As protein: CSANGLAGLVYEQYF.

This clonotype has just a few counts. The CDR3 nucleotides read TGTGCCAGCAGCTTCTCTTCAGCGGGAGGCCGGGTCTTCACAGATACGCAGTATTTT. This translates into CASSFSSAGGRVFTDTQYF. The J gene is TRBJ2-3, the V gene TRBV11-1; 9 bases match TRBD2. The V gene end was trimmed by 3 bases and the J gene end by 2 bases; junction bases not matched to a gene: 15. CDR1 SGHAT and CDR2 FQDESV come from the germline V gene (reference sequence). The CDR3 length is 19 residues.

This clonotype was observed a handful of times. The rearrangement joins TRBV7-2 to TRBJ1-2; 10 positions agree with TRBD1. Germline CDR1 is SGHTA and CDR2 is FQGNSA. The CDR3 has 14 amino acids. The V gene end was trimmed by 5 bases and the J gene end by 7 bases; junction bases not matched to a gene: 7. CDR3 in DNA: TGTGCCAGCAGCCCTTACGACAGGGGGCCTGGCTACACCTTC. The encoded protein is CASSPYDRGPGYTF.

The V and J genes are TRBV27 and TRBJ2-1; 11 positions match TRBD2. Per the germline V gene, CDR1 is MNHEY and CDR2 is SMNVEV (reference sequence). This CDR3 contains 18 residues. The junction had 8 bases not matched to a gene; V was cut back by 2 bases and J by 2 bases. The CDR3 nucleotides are TGTGCCAGCAGTTTACTTAGCGGGGGGGGCCCCCCCTACAATGAGCAGTTCTTC. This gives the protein CASSLLSGGGPPYNEQFF.

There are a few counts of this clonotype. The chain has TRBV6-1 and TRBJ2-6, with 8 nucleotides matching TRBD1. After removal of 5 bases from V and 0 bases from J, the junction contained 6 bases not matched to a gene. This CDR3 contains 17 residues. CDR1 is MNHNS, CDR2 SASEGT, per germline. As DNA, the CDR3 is TGTGCCAGCAGTACCGGACAGGGACACTCTGGGGCCAACGTCCTGACTTTC. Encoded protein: CASSTGQGHSGANVLTF.

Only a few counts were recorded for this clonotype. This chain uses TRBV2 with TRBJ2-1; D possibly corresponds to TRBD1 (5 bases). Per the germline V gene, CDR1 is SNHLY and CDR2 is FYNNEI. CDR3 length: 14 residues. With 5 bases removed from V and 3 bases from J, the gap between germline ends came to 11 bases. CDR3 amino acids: CASSPDQGYNEQFF. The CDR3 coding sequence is TGTGCCAGCAGTCCGGACCAGGGCTACAATGAGCAGTTCTTC.

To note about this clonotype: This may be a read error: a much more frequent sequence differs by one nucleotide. The CDR3 DNA reads TGTGCCAGCAGCCAAGATCCGGGAAACTCCGAGCAGTACTTC. Protein product: CASSQDPGNSEQYF. The chain joins TRBV4-2 to TRBJ2-7; weak D call: TRBD2 (5 bases). The V gene's germline CDR1 is LGHNA and CDR2 YNFKEQ. V was trimmed by 0 bases and J by 6 bases, leaving 12 bases between them. The CDR3 spans 14 residues.

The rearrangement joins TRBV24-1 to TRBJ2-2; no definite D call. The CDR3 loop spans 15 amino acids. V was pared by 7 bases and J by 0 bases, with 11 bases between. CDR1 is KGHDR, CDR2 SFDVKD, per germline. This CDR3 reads CATSMDGPNTGELFF. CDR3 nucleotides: TGTGCCACCAGCATGGACGGCCCGAACACCGGGGAGCTGTTTTTT.

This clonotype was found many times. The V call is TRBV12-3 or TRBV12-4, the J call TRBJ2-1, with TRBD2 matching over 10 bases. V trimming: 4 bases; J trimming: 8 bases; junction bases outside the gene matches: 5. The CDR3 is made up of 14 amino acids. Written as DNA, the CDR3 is TGTGCCAGCAGTTCCGGGACTAGCGTATATGAGCAGTTCTTC. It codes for CASSSGTSVYEQFF.

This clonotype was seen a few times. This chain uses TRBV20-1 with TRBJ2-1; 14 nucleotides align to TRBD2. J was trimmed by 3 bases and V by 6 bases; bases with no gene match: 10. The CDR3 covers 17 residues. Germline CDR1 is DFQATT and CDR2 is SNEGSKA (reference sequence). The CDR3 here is CSALGTSGSEVYNEQFF. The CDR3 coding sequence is TGCAGTGCCCTCGGGACTAGCGGGAGTGAGGTCTACAATGAGCAGTTCTTC.

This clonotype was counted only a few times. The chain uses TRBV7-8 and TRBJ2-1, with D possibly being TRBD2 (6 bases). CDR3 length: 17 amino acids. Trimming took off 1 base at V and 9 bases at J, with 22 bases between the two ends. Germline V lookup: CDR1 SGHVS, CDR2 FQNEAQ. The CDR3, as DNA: TGTGCCAGCAGCTTAGTGGGTGGTTCGGGAGTAGGTAGTGAGCAGTTCTTC. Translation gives CASSLVGGSGVGSEQFF.

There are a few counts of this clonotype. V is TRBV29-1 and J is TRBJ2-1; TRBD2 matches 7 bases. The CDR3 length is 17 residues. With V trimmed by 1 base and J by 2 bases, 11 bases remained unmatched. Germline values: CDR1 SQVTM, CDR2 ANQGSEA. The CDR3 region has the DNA TGCAGCGTTGAAGGCTCTAGCGGAGCTAATACCTACAATGAGCAGTTCTTC. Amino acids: CSVEGSSGANTYNEQFF.

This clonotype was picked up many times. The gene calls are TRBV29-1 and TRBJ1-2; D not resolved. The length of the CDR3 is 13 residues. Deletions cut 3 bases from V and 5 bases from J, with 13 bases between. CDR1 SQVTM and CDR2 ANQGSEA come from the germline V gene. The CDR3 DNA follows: TGCAGCGTTGATAGGACGGCGCTTTATGGCTACACCTTC. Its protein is CSVDRTALYGYTF.

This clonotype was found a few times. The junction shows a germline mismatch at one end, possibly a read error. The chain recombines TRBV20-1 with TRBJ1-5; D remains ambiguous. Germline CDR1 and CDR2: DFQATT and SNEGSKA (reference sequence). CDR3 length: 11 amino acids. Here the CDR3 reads CSARGNHPQHF. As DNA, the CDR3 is TGCAGTGCTAGGGGCAATCATCCCCAGCATTTT.

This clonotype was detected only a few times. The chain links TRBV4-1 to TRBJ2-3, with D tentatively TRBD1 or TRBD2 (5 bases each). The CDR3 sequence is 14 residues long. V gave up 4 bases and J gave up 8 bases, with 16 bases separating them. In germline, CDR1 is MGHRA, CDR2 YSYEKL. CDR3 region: CASSPRDQLTTQYF. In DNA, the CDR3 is TGCGCCAGCAGCCCCAGGGACCAGCTGACTACGCAGTATTTT.

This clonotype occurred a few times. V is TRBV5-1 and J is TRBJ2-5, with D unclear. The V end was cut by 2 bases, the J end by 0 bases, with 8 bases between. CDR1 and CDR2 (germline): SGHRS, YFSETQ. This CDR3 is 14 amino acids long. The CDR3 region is CASSFMLNQETQYF. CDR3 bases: TGCGCCAGCAGCTTCATGCTAAACCAAGAGACCCAGTACTTC.

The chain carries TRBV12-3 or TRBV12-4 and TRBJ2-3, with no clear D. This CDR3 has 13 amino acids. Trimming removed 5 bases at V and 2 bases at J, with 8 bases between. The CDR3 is CASSIAFTDTQYF. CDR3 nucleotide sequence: TGTGCCAGCAGTATTGCTTTCACAGATACGCAGTATTTT.

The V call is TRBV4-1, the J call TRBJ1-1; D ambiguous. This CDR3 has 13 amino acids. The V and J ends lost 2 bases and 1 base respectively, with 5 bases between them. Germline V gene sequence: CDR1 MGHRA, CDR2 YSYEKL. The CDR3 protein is CASSQNRNTEAFF. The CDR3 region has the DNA TGCGCCAGCAGCCAAAACAGGAACACTGAAGCTTTCTTT.